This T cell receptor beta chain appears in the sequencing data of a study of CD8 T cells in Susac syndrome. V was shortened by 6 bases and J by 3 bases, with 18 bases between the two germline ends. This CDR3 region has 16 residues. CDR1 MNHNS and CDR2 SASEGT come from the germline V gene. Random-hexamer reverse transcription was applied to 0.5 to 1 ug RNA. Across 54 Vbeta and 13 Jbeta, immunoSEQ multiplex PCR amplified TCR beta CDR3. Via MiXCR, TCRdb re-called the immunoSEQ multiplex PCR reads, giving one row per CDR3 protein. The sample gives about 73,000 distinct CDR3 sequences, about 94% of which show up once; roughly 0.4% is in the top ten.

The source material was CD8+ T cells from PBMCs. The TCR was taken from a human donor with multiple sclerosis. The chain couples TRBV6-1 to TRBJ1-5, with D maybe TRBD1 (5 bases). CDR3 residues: CASSPTGGDLNQPQHF. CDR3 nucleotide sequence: TGTGCCAGCAGCCCTACAGGAGGGGATCTCAATCAGCCCCAGCATTTT.